A selection of T cell receptor beta chains follows, all from one sample in a study of molecular identifiers for immune sequencing clone quantification. TCRdb recomputed calls from the PCR reads with MiXCR, one row per CDR3 protein. In the table there are a few hundred thousand distinct CDR3 sequences, 24% of which are singletons. Material: naive CD8+ T cells from blood, with Jurkat cell RNA spiked in. The receptors stem from a human donor in good health. Some libraries in this study had Jurkat cell RNA spiked in. Both conserved end residues are part of each CDR3. The D gene is left open where the match is weak. Only some rows state a clone size, as once, few, many or a class for expanded clones.

clone_size,j_call,d_call,v_call,cdr3_aa,cdr3_nt
.,TRBJ2-4,.,TRBV13,CASSLADAKNIQYF,TGTGCCAGCAGCTTAGCAGACGCCAAAAACATTCAGTACTTC
.,TRBJ1-6,TRBD1,TRBV23-1,CASGQSRTGLYNSPLHF,TGCGCCAGCGGTCAATCGCGGACAGGTCTATATAATTCACCCCTCCACTTT
.,TRBJ1-1,.,TRBV12-3/TRBV12-4,CASSFAGATEAFF,TGTGCCAGCAGTTTCGCAGGGGCCACTGAAGCTTTCTTT
.,TRBJ1-2,.,TRBV6-5,CASSREWGSYGYTF,TGTGCCAGCAGTCGTGAGTGGGGGTCCTATGGCTACACCTTC
many,TRBJ1-4,TRBD1,TRBV6-5,CASSYAGQGMDKLFF,TGTGCCAGCAGTTACGCGGGACAGGGTATGGATAAACTGTTTTTT
many,TRBJ2-3,TRBD2,TRBV19,CASSFISRAGVSDTQYF,TGTGCCAGTAGTTTTATTTCGAGGGCGGGAGTCTCGGATACGCAGTATTTT
many,TRBJ2-5,TRBD1,TRBV7-8,CASIVNIDRGTQETQYF,TGTGCCAGCATAGTGAACATAGACAGGGGTACTCAAGAGACCCAGTACTTC
many,TRBJ2-7,.,TRBV6-5,CASSYGTGPYEQYF,TGTGCCAGCAGTTACGGGACGGGGCCCTACGAGCAGTACTTC
.,TRBJ2-7,TRBD2,TRBV11-2,CASSGLAGSYEQYF,TGTGCCAGCAGCGGACTAGCCGGGTCTTACGAGCAGTACTTC
many,TRBJ2-7,TRBD2,TRBV5-1,CASSVGTSGYYEQYF,TGCGCCAGCAGCGTAGGGACTAGCGGGTACTACGAGCAGTACTTC
many,TRBJ2-7,.,TRBV9,CASSPLTGEQYF,TGTGCCAGCAGCCCACTGACAGGCGAGCAGTACTTC
few,TRBJ1-4,.,TRBV13,CASSQNPAFTNEKLFF,TGTGCCAGCAGCCAGAACCCAGCCTTCACTAATGAAAAACTGTTTTTT
.,TRBJ2-1,.,TRBV27,CASSFGPSSYNEQFF,TGTGCCAGCAGTTTCGGTCCGAGCTCCTACAATGAGCAGTTCTTC
.,TRBJ2-7,.,TRBV20-1,CSARGTPSSYEQYF,TGCAGTGCTAGGGGGACCCCAAGCTCCTACGAGCAGTACTTC
.,TRBJ2-3,TRBD2,TRBV27,CASSKLLAESTDAQYF,TGTGCCAGCAGTAAACTACTAGCGGAGAGCACAGATGCGCAGTATTTT
.,TRBJ2-3,TRBD2,TRBV7-9,CASSHPLGGGSTDTQYF,TGTGCCAGCAGCCACCCCCTTGGGGGGGGAAGCACAGATACGCAGTATTTT
.,TRBJ1-1,.,TRBV30,CAWSLPTGRTEAFF,TGTGCCTGGAGTCTCCCGACGGGGCGCACTGAAGCTTTCTTT
.,TRBJ2-3,.,TRBV20-1,CSANPWATDTDTQYF,TGCAGTGCTAACCCATGGGCCACCGACACAGATACGCAGTATTTT